The T cell receptor (beta chain) described here comes from a study of blood T cells in healthy people across ages. This clonotype was recorded many times. The use of a sample-barcoded 5' primer and a J-beta primer mix characterized a second PCR of roughly 7 to 11 cycles. Carrying 12 random nucleotides, a template-switch adaptor labeled each individual cDNA molecule. Via MiXCR, TCRdb re-called the 5' RACE reads, giving one row per CDR3 protein. Of hundreds of thousands of distinct CDR3 sequences listed, about 32% were seen once; the top ten hold 15% to 17%. The CDR3 is made up of 14 amino acids. V lost 2 bases, J lost 2 bases, and 8 bases lay in between. CDR1 and CDR2 from the germline V gene are SGDLS and YYNGEE. Samples each yielded at least 6 micrograms of total RNA.

V gene TRBV9 combines with J gene TRBJ2-1, with D unclear. The sample was blood. This sequence was found in a woman at least 80 years old in good health. For the CDR3, the DNA is TGTGCCAGCAGCGTTCCCCCCGCCTACAATGAGCAGTTCTTC. It specifies CASSVPPAYNEQFF.